This TCR beta chain is drawn from a study of regulatory T cells in long-lasting Graves disease. In germline, CDR1 is KGHDR, CDR2 SFDVKD. Unmatched junction bases numbered 10, after V lost 3 bases and J lost 1 base. The CDR3 consists of 17 residues. This clonotype was detected many times. Time point noted: persistent/refractory GD, antithyroid drugs over 5 years with positive TRAb. Preparation of the TCR library used RNA extracted from PBMCs. Patient provenance is recorded as an endocrinology department in Xi'an, China. Tubes containing EDTA received 7 to 10 milliliters of drawn peripheral blood. Arm-PCR of CDR3 regions with iRepertoire HTBI primers generated TCR beta libraries. A single record per CDR3 protein comes from TCRdb applying MiXCR to the multiplex PCR reads. The data show around 510,000 distinct CDR3 sequences, with less than 25% seen just once and roughly 8% held by the top ten.

Source: peripheral blood mononuclear cells (PBMCs), taken when the disease was refractory, from a patient treated with antithyroid drugs. The V call is TRBV24-1, the J call TRBJ1-1; 7 nucleotides line up with TRBD1. This TCR came from a female donor with Graves disease. CDR3 amino acids: CATSDSRQGMGNTEAFF. As DNA, the CDR3 is TGTGCCACCAGTGATAGCCGACAGGGTATGGGGAACACTGAAGCTTTCTTT.